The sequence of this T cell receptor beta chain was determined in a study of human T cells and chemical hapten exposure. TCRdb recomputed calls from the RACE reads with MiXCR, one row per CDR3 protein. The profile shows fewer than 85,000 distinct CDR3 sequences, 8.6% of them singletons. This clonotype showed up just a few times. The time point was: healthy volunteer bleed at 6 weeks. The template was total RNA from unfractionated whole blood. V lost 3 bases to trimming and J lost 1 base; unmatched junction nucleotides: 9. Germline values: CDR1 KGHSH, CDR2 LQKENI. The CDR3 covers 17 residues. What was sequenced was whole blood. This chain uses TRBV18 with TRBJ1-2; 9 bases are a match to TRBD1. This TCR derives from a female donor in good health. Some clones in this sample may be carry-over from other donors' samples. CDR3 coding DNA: TGTGCCAGCTCACCCATTGACAGGGGGACCATTAACTATGGCTACACCTTC. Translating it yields CASSPIDRGTINYGYTF.